Following are 8 T cell receptor beta chains from one sample sequenced in a study of T-cell reconstitution after alpha-beta-depleted transplantation in children. A TCRbeta library incorporating unique molecular identifiers was prepared. TCRdb recomputed calls from the PCR reads with MiXCR, one row per CDR3 protein. Of about 1,000,000 distinct CDR3 sequences in the sample, less than 30% are singletons; the top ten hold 28%. The source material was PBMCs, mostly from graft donor cells, sampled 360 days after TCRalphabeta/CD19-depleted stem cell transplant. Receptor source: a boy younger than two who had a stem cell transplant for SCID, so the T cells may come from the graft donor.

This clonotype appeared a few times. The chain combines TRBV15 with TRBJ2-3; D may be TRBD1 (5 bases). The V gene's germline CDR1 is LNHNV and CDR2 YYDKDF (reference sequence). The CDR3 loop spans 13 amino acids. Trimming removed 0 bases at V and 8 bases at J, with 9 bases between. The CDR3 loop reads CATSRDRQGTQYF. The CDR3 DNA sequence: TGTGCCACCAGCAGAGATCGGCAGGGTACGCAGTATTTT.

V is TRBV25-1 and J is TRBJ2-5; D call uncertain. Trimming pared 2 bases from V and 2 bases from J, leaving 12 bases between. The CDR3 runs 15 residues. Looked up from germline, CDR1 is MGHDK and CDR2 is SYGVNS. Here the CDR3 DNA reads TGTGCCAGCAGTGAAGGATACACGGTGCAAGAGACCCAGTACTTC. It is translated as CASSEGYTVQETQYF.

The chain employs TRBV29-1 and TRBJ2-3; 7 bases are shared with TRBD2. The CDR3 is made up of 13 amino acids. J lost 2 bases, V lost 3 bases, and 2 bases had no gene match. The germline gives CDR1 SQVTM, CDR2 ANQGSEA. The chain's CDR3 is CSVDRDYTDTQYF. Here the CDR3 DNA reads TGCAGCGTTGATCGGGACTACACAGATACGCAGTATTTT.

This chain uses TRBV4-1 with TRBJ2-1; 9 bases are a match to TRBD1. Germline loops: CDR1 MGHRA, CDR2 YSYEKL. This CDR3 is built from 14 residues. V shed 6 bases and J 12 bases; nucleotides not matched to a gene: 12. The CDR3: CASRHTGGATRQFF. The DNA of the CDR3 is TGCGCCAGCAGACATACAGGGGGCGCGACGAGGCAGTTCTTC.

This chain links TRBV7-2 with TRBJ2-5; D possibly corresponds to TRBD2 (6 bases). The CDR3 loop spans 15 amino acids. V lost 0 bases, J lost 3 bases, and 11 bases lay in between. CDR1 and CDR2 from the germline V gene are SGHTA and FQGNSA. CDR3 sequence (DNA): TGTGCCAGCAGCTTAGCTGGGGGGACGGAAGAGACCCAGTACTTC. Translated, it gives CASSLAGGTEETQYF.

The V call is TRBV29-1, the J call TRBJ1-2; a weak D match, TRBD1 (6 bases). Germline CDR1 SQVTM, CDR2 ANQGSEA. Between the trimmed V and J ends, which lost 3 bases and 7 bases, there was a span of 9 bases. CDR3 length: 11 amino acids. This chain's CDR3 is CSVEKGGGYTF. In DNA form, the CDR3 reads TGCAGCGTTGAGAAGGGGGGTGGCTACACCTTC.

In this sample, this clonotype turned up once. The chain carries TRBV28 and TRBJ2-3; 9 bases line up with TRBD1. The junction had 8 bases not matched to a gene; V was cut back by 5 bases and J by 5 bases. This CDR3 spans 15 amino acids. Germline-derived CDR1 and CDR2 are MDHEN and SYDVKM. CDR3 amino acids: CASSTTRQGGDTQYF. The CDR3 DNA reads TGTGCCAGCAGTACCACCAGACAGGGGGGAGATACGCAGTATTTT.

This clonotype turned up a few times. The chain is built from TRBV20-1 and TRBJ1-1; D perhaps matches TRBD1 (6 bases). V was cut by 6 bases and J by 6 bases, with 14 bases left in between. Germline CDR1 reads DFQATT; CDR2 reads SNEGSKA (reference sequence). The CDR3 loop spans 12 amino acids. The DNA for the CDR3 is TGCAGTGCCGAGGGGGATCGCCCTGAAGCTTTCTTT. It encodes CSAEGDRPEAFF.